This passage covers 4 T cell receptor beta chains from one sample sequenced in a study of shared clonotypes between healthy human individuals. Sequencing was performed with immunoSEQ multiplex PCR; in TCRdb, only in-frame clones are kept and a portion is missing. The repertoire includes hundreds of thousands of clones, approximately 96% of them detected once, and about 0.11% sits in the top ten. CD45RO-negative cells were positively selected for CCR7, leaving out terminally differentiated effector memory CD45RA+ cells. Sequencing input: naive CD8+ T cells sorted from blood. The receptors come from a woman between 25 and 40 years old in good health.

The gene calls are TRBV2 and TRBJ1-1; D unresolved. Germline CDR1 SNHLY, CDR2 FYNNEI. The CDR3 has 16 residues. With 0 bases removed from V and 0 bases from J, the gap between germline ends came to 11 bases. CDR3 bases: TGTGCCAGCAGTGAAGCGCTTCTGGGAATGAACACTGAAGCTTTCTTT. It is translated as CASSEALLGMNTEAFF.

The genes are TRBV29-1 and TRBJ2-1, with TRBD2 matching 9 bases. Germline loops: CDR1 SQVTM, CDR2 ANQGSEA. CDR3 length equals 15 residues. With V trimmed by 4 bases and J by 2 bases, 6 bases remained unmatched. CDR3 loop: CSVGYSGRPYNEQFF. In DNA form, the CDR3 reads TGCAGCGTTGGGTATAGCGGGAGACCCTACAATGAGCAGTTCTTC.

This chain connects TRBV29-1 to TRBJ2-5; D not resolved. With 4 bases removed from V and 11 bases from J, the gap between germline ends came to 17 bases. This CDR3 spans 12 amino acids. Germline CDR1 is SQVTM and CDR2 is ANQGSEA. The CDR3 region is CSVVSGQVKQYF. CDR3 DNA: TGCAGCGTTGTGAGTGGTCAGGTCAAACAGTACTTC. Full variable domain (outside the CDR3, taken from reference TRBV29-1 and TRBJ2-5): SAVISQKPSRDICQRGTSLTIQCQVDSQVTMMFWYRQQPGQSLTLIATANQGSEATYESGFVIDKFPISRPNLTFSTLTVSNMSPEDSSIYLCSVVSGQVKQYFGPGTRLLVL.

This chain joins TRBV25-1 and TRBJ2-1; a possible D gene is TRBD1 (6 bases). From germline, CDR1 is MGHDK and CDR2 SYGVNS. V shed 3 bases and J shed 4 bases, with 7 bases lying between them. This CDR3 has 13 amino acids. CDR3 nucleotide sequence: TGTGCCAGCAGTGATCAGGGGTACAATGAGCAGTTCTTC. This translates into CASSDQGYNEQFF.